A single sample gave rise to the 19 T cell receptor beta chains below, sequenced in a study of T cells in narcolepsy. The protocol was immunoSEQ multiplex PCR, while the TCRdb copy is restricted to in-frame clones and leaves out a portion. In the table there are 15,000 to 20,000 clones, 85% to 90% of which are singletons. Sequencing input: memory (CD45RA-) CD4+ T cells from blood. The receptors shown here come from a human donor in good health.

A few counts support this clone. The J gene is TRBJ1-3, the V gene TRBV10-3, with 7 bases aligning to TRBD1. CDR1 is ENHRY and CDR2 is SYGVKD in the germline V gene. CDR3 size: 13 residues. The J segment lost 3 bases and the V segment lost 9 bases, leaving 5 bases of the junction unmatched. In DNA form, the CDR3 reads TGTGCCATAAAGGACAGGATTGGAAACACCATATATTTT. As protein: CAIKDRIGNTIYF.

The chain combines TRBV4-3 with TRBJ2-3; D possibly corresponds to TRBD2 (5 bases). Between the trimmed V and J ends, which lost 6 bases and 3 bases, there was a span of 16 bases. The CDR3 contains 15 residues. Germline V gene lookup returns CDR1 LGHNA and CDR2 YSLEER. CDR3 nucleotides: TGCGCCAGCAGTGCGAGGGCGGGCCTTACAGATACGCAGTATTTT. This sequence encodes CASSARAGLTDTQYF.

The V call is TRBV5-1, the J call TRBJ2-1; D unresolved. Germline lookup yields CDR1 SGHRS and CDR2 YFSETQ. V was pared by 0 bases and J by 0 bases, with 4 bases between. The CDR3 length is 14 residues. The CDR3 sequence: CASSLGSSYNEQFF. For the CDR3, the DNA is TGCGCCAGCAGCTTGGGGAGCTCCTACAATGAGCAGTTCTTC.

The chain has TRBV18 and TRBJ2-7; D is possibly TRBD1 (6 bases). Per the germline V gene, CDR1 is KGHSH and CDR2 is LQKENI. V was cut by 6 bases and J by 6 bases, with 18 bases left in between. The CDR3 is 14 residues long. The CDR3 sequence: CASSIGQSDREQYF. CDR3 in DNA: TGTGCCAGCTCTATTGGACAGAGTGATCGCGAGCAGTACTTC.

The V call is TRBV5-4, the J call TRBJ1-3; D call uncertain. V dropped 4 bases and J dropped 2 bases, with 7 bases sitting between them. Germline V gene sequence: CDR1 SGHNT, CDR2 YYREEE (reference sequence). The CDR3 length is 13 residues. The CDR3 sequence is CASSRVAGNTIYF. The CDR3, as DNA: TGTGCCAGCAGCCGAGTAGCTGGAAACACCATATATTTT. The variable domain in full, with the rest retrieved from reference TRBV5-4 and TRBJ1-3, is ETGVTQSPTHLIKTRGQQVTLRCSSQSGHNTVSWYQQALGQGPQFIFQYYREEENGRGNFPPRFSGLQFPNYSSELNVNALELDDSALYLCASSRVAGNTIYFGEGSWLTVV.

This clone was detected only a few times. The V gene is TRBV5-1, the J gene TRBJ2-5, with D possibly TRBD1 on 6 matching bases. Trimming stripped 0 bases from V and 3 bases from J, with 12 bases between. The germline CDR1 and CDR2 sequences are SGHRS and YFSETQ. There are 15 residues in the CDR3. The chain's CDR3 is CASSLAGGREETQYF. CDR3 sequence (DNA): TGCGCCAGCAGCTTGGCTGGGGGCAGAGAAGAGACCCAGTACTTC.

This chain joins TRBV11-2 and TRBJ2-3; 12 nucleotides align to TRBD2. This CDR3 has 18 residues. The V gene end was trimmed by 8 bases and the J gene end by 4 bases; junction bases not matched to a gene: 16. Per germline, CDR1 SGHAT and CDR2 FQNNGV. CDR3 protein: CASRTSGTEALFADTQYF. Written as DNA, the CDR3 is TGTGCCAGCCGGACTAGCGGGACCGAAGCTTTATTTGCAGATACGCAGTATTTT.

About this clone: This specimen includes other DNA sequences encoding the same CDR3. The V and J genes are TRBV5-1 and TRBJ2-1; 9 bases line up with TRBD2. V trimming: 4 bases; J trimming: 5 bases; junction bases outside the gene matches: 10. Germline V gene sequence: CDR1 SGHRS, CDR2 YFSETQ. The CDR3 has 16 amino acids. The CDR3 DNA is TGCGCCAGCAGCGGGCGGGGCAGCGGGAGGCACAATGAGCAGTTCTTC. Its protein is CASSGRGSGRHNEQFF.

This clone is categorized as medium-sized. The gene calls are TRBV6-1 and TRBJ1-1; D not resolved. The CDR3 is 15 residues long. Trimming took 1 base from V and 5 from J, leaving 14 bases between them. Germline assignment: CDR1 MNHNS and CDR2 SASEGT. CDR3 sequence (DNA): TGTGCCAGCAGTGAAGGGATCCCTGGGCAAACTGAAGCTTTCTTT. Protein: CASSEGIPGQTEAFF.

This clone was observed a single time. The rearrangement joins TRBV6-1 to TRBJ1-5, with a tentative D call TRBD1 (6 bases). This CDR3 is 14 amino acids long. V shed 8 bases and J shed 0 bases, with 11 bases lying between them. Looked up from germline, CDR1 is MNHNS and CDR2 is SASEGT. This CDR3 is CASSRTVSNQPQHF. The DNA for the CDR3 is TGTGCCAGCTCCCGGACAGTTAGCAATCAGCCCCAGCATTTT.

A word on this clone: Germline and junction disagree at one end, which may indicate a read error. This chain uses TRBV2 with TRBJ1-5; D not certain. The germline V gene has CDR1 SNHLY and CDR2 FYNNEI. CDR3 length: 15 amino acids. CDR3 in DNA: TGTGCCGGCAGCCCCCTGGGCGGCCCGGGTCAGCCCCAGCATTTT. As protein: CAGSPLGGPGQPQHF.

The gene calls are TRBV7-8 and TRBJ1-6, with D possibly matching TRBD1 (5 bases). Germline V gene data show CDR1 as SGHVS and CDR2 as FQNEAQ. Trimming took off 9 bases at V and 14 bases at J, with 20 bases between the two ends. The CDR3 contains 13 residues. The CDR3 loop is CASAESGGASLHF. The CDR3 coding sequence is TGTGCCAGTGCCGAGTCCGGCGGGGCCTCCCTCCACTTT.

J is TRBJ2-7 and V is TRBV11-2; TRBD1 matches at 7 bases. CDR1 and CDR2 (germline): SGHAT, FQNNGV. CDR3 length equals 15 residues. Losses at the gene ends were 3 bases for V and 4 bases for J; bases not matched to a gene: 9. Here the CDR3 DNA reads TGTGCCAGCAGCTTCACACATGGACAGGAATACGAGCAGTACTTC. Amino acid sequence: CASSFTHGQEYEQYF.

This rearrangement joins TRBV6-5 to TRBJ2-7; D unresolved. Germline V gives CDR1 MNHEY, CDR2 SVGAGI. V was cut by 3 bases and J by 1 base, with 13 bases left in between. This CDR3 region has 15 residues. CDR3 in DNA: TGTGCCAGCAGTTATTTGAGTGCAAGTTCCTACGAGCAGTACTTC. Protein: CASSYLSASSYEQYF.

The chain has TRBV30 and TRBJ2-3; 11 positions match TRBD2. The CDR3 spans 15 residues. Germline V gives CDR1 GTSNPN, CDR2 SVGIG (reference sequence). The V gene end was trimmed by 2 bases and the J gene end by 4 bases; junction bases not matched to a gene: 5. The CDR3, as DNA: TGTGCCTGGAGTTTGACTAGCGGGATTGCAGATACGCAGTATTTT. Translation: CAWSLTSGIADTQYF.

The chain has TRBV29-1 and TRBJ1-2; weak D call: TRBD1 (6 bases). Germline V lookup: CDR1 SQVTM, CDR2 ANQGSEA. With 6 bases removed from V and 3 bases from J, the gap between germline ends came to 14 bases. The CDR3 is 13 residues long. CDR3 sequence: CSVSQSGDYGYTF. CDR3 nucleotide sequence: TGCAGCGTCTCCCAGTCAGGGGACTATGGCTACACCTTC. Full variable domain (remainder filled in from reference TRBV29-1 and TRBJ1-2): SAVISQKPSRDICQRGTSLTIQCQVDSQVTMMFWYRQQPGQSLTLIATANQGSEATYESGFVIDKFPISRPNLTFSTLTVSNMSPEDSSIYLCSVSQSGDYGYTFGSGTRLTVV.

This chain uses TRBV9 with TRBJ2-5; TRBD1 is a possible D gene (6 bases). V lost 3 bases, J lost 5 bases, and 17 bases lay in between. CDR1 is SGDLS and CDR2 is YYNGEE in the germline V gene. This CDR3 comprises 15 residues. CDR3 DNA: TGTGCCAGCAGCGCCCGGGACATAGGGTTGGAGACCCAGTACTTC. It specifies CASSARDIGLETQYF. The full variable domain, in which reference TRBV9 and TRBJ2-5 provide the parts outside the CDR3, is DSGVTQTPKHLITATGQRVTLRCSPRSGDLSVYWYQQSLDQGLQFLIQYYNGEERAKGNILERFSAQQFPDLHSELNLSSLELGDSALYFCASSARDIGLETQYFGPGTRLLVL.

V is TRBV10-1 and J is TRBJ1-6; D is unclear. Trimming removed 3 bases from V and 7 bases from J, with 10 bases in between. Germline CDR1 is WNHNN and CDR2 is SYGVQD (reference sequence). The CDR3 consists of 14 residues. The CDR3 nucleotides are TGCGCCAGCAGTGAATTCAGAGCGAATTCACCCCTCCACTTT. Translated: CASSEFRANSPLHF.

This chain uses TRBV5-1 with TRBJ2-1, with a weak D call TRBD1 (6 bases). Germline loops: CDR1 SGHRS, CDR2 YFSETQ. There are 14 residues in the CDR3. Trimming took 4 bases from V and 5 from J, leaving 13 bases between them. CDR3 in DNA: TGCGCCAGCAGCCGGGACATAGTCGACAATGAGCAGTTCTTC. This codes for CASSRDIVDNEQFF.